Each of the 29 T cell receptor beta chains below was sequenced from the same sample in a study of PD-1 blockade in classical Hodgkin lymphoma. Every single patient, without exception, relapsed after autologous stem cell transplantation, and brentuximab vedotin exposure varied. Some clones are missing from TCRdb's copy, which holds only in-frame ones; the method was immunoSEQ multiplex PCR. The sample holds roughly 150,000 clones, around four fifths seen once. This sample comprised peripheral blood mononuclear cells (PBMCs), obtained before the second cycle of nivolumab. The receptors shown here come from a human donor with classical Hodgkin lymphoma.

The chain employs TRBV30 and TRBJ1-3; perhaps TRBD1 as D (6 bases). V was cut by 1 base and J by 4 bases, with 17 bases left in between. The V gene's germline CDR1 is GTSNPN and CDR2 SVGIG (reference sequence). The CDR3 contains 16 residues. The CDR3: CAWSAGGGRRGNTIYF. DNA of the CDR3: TGTGCCTGGAGTGCTGGTGGGGGGCGAAGGGGAAACACCATATATTTT.

The chain recombines TRBV18 with TRBJ1-2, with 10 bases lining up with TRBD1. J lost 4 bases, V lost 6 bases, and 5 bases had no gene match. Germline V gene lookup returns CDR1 KGHSH and CDR2 LQKENI. This CDR3 spans 14 amino acids. The chain's CDR3 is CASSPGTGVYGYTF. Written as DNA, the CDR3 is TGTGCCAGCTCCCCCGGGACAGGGGTCTATGGCTACACCTTC.

This chain links TRBV18 with TRBJ1-5; perhaps TRBD1 as D (5 bases). CDR3 length: 12 amino acids. CDR1 KGHSH and CDR2 LQKENI come from the germline V gene. V was clipped by 4 bases and J by 5 bases, with 6 bases between them. The CDR3 coding sequence is TGTGCCAGCTCACGGGGGGATCAGCCCCAGCATTTT. Translation: CASSRGDQPQHF.

The J gene is TRBJ2-2, the V gene TRBV6-4, with 8 bases identical to TRBD1. V shed 6 bases and J 1 base; nucleotides not matched to a gene: 7. This CDR3 is 16 amino acids long. Germline CDR1 reads MRHNA; CDR2 reads SNTAGT. CDR3 residues: CASRVGGTGNTGELFF. The CDR3, as DNA: TGTGCCAGCAGAGTCGGTGGGACAGGGAACACCGGGGAGCTGTTTTTT.

The chain uses TRBV5-1 and TRBJ2-7; 12 bases match TRBD2. Germline-derived CDR1 and CDR2 are SGHRS and YFSETQ. The V segment lost 2 bases and the J segment 7 bases; nucleotides outside the gene matches: 7. This CDR3 comprises 15 residues. The DNA of the CDR3 is TGCGCCAGCAGCTTTCAAACTAGCGGGGGGACGGAGCAGTACTTC. As protein: CASSFQTSGGTEQYF. The complete variable domain, with remaining parts taken from reference TRBV5-1 and TRBJ2-7, reads KAGVTQTPRYLIKTRGQQVTLSCSPISGHRSVSWYQQTPGQGLQFLFEYFSETQRNKGNFPGRFSGRQFSNSRSEMNVSTLELGDSALYLCASSFQTSGGTEQYFGPGTRLTVT.

J is TRBJ1-5 and V is TRBV5-8, with D unclear. Trimming removed 1 base from V and 1 base from J, with 6 bases in between. This CDR3 spans 14 amino acids. Germline V gives CDR1 SGHTS, CDR2 YDEGEE. The CDR3 sequence: CASSLRGSNQPQHF. CDR3 DNA sequence: TGTGCCAGCAGCTTGAGAGGGAGCAATCAGCCCCAGCATTTT.

The CDR3 sequence is CASSERQGLGTEAFF. CDR3 coding DNA: TGTGCCAGCAGCGAGAGACAGGGGTTGGGCACTGAAGCTTTCTTT. The chain recombines TRBV4-2 with TRBJ1-1, with TRBD1 identical over 8 bases. The germline gives CDR1 LGHNA, CDR2 YNFKEQ. With 5 bases clipped from V and 4 bases from J, the junction kept 9 bases outside the gene matches. This CDR3 region has 15 residues.

This clone has more than one count but fewer than ten. The rearrangement uses TRBV5-6 and TRBJ2-1, with 8 positions matching TRBD2. The germline V gene encodes CDR1 SGHDT and CDR2 YYEEEE. The V gene end was trimmed by 5 bases and the J gene end by 13 bases; junction bases not matched to a gene: 14. The CDR3 is made up of 14 amino acids. CDR3 region: CASRTAGTSRGQFF. The CDR3 DNA is TGTGCCAGCAGAACAGCCGGGACTAGTAGGGGTCAGTTCTTC.

This chain uses TRBV11-2 with TRBJ2-7; TRBD2 matches at 8 bases. From germline, CDR1 is SGHAT and CDR2 FQNNGV. V lost 6 bases to trimming and J lost 2 bases; unmatched junction nucleotides: 9. The CDR3 is 15 amino acids. The CDR3 sequence is CASSITGTRTYEQYF. CDR3 nucleotide sequence: TGTGCCAGCAGTATAACCGGGACTAGAACCTACGAGCAGTACTTC.

This chain connects TRBV7-9 to TRBJ2-3; D gene ambiguous. CDR3 size: 15 residues. Per germline, CDR1 SEHNR and CDR2 FQNEAQ (reference sequence). The V end was cut by 7 bases, the J end by 0 bases, with 14 bases between. This chain's CDR3 is CASKDGQQSTDTQYF. In DNA, the CDR3 is TGTGCCAGCAAGGACGGGCAGCAGAGCACAGATACGCAGTATTTT.

The genes are TRBV19 and TRBJ1-5; D is unclear. Per germline, CDR1 LNHDA and CDR2 SQIVND (reference sequence). Trimming cost V 3 bases and J 6 bases, with 12 bases left between them. This CDR3 comprises 14 residues. CDR3 sequence: CASSIWSEGQPQHF. DNA of the CDR3: TGTGCCAGTAGTATTTGGTCAGAAGGTCAGCCCCAGCATTTT.

V and J are TRBV28 and TRBJ2-3; either TRBD1 or TRBD2 may fit D (5 bases each). The CDR3 spans 15 residues. V was clipped by 7 bases and J by 10 bases, with 24 bases between them. The germline V gene encodes CDR1 MDHEN and CDR2 SYDVKM. The CDR3 bases are TGTGCCAGCATGAACGGCGCCGCCCCGGTGGGGGCGCAGTATTTT. It translates to CASMNGAAPVGAQYF.

The rearrangement uses TRBV6-4 and TRBJ1-1; D gene ambiguous. The germline gives CDR1 MRHNA, CDR2 SNTAGT. The CDR3 covers 14 residues. With 5 bases removed from V and 0 bases from J, the gap between germline ends came to 10 bases. The CDR3, as DNA: TGTGCCAGCAGTCCGACGGATCTGAACACTGAAGCTTTCTTT. Its protein product is CASSPTDLNTEAFF.

This clone was detected only once. V usage is TRBV29-1 and J usage is TRBJ2-3, with 7 bases matching TRBD1. There are 16 residues in the CDR3. The germline CDR1 and CDR2 sequences are SQVTM and ANQGSEA. J was trimmed by 3 bases and V by 4 bases; bases with no gene match: 13. The CDR3 is CSVVGVGQARTDTQYF. The CDR3 DNA follows: TGCAGCGTTGTGGGAGTCGGACAGGCGAGGACAGATACGCAGTATTTT.

In its sample, this clone was seen a few times. The chain employs TRBV29-1 and TRBJ2-1; 14 nucleotides match TRBD2. This CDR3 region has 15 residues. CDR1 and CDR2 (germline): SQVTM, ANQGSEA. The junction had 9 bases not matched to a gene; V was cut back by 6 bases and J by 8 bases. DNA of the CDR3: TGCAGCGTCCCGGGACTAGCGGGAGAAAAGGATGAGCAGTTCTTC. Translating gives CSVPGLAGEKDEQFF.

The genes are TRBV7-2 and TRBJ1-2, with TRBD1 as a possible D gene (6 bases). Germline CDR1 is SGHTA and CDR2 is FQGNSA. V lost 0 bases and J 5 bases, leaving 10 bases between the germline ends. This CDR3 is 14 amino acids long. For the CDR3, the DNA is TGTGCCAGCAGCTTAGCGCGGACAGCTTATGGCTACACCTTC. The encoded protein is CASSLARTAYGYTF.

The rearrangement joins TRBV7-8 to TRBJ1-2; 8 nucleotides line up with TRBD1. This CDR3 has 14 residues. V trimming: 1 base; J trimming: 4 bases; junction bases outside the gene matches: 2. Germline values: CDR1 SGHVS, CDR2 FQNEAQ. The CDR3 nucleotides read TGTGCCAGCAGCTTAGATGACAGGGGCTATGGCTACACCTTC. This translates into CASSLDDRGYGYTF.

The rearrangement joins TRBV9 to TRBJ2-3; D may match TRBD1 or TRBD2 (5 bases each). This CDR3 is 15 amino acids long. Germline V CDR1 and CDR2: SGDLS, YYNGEE. Trimming cost V 0 bases and J 2 bases, with 10 bases left between them. The CDR3 reads CASSVEEGITDTQYF. The CDR3, as DNA: TGTGCCAGCAGCGTAGAAGAGGGGATCACAGATACGCAGTATTTT.

V and J are TRBV6-5 and TRBJ2-7; D is undetermined. In germline, CDR1 is MNHEY, CDR2 SVGAGI. The CDR3 totals 15 residues. The ends were cut back, 5 bases at V and 1 base at J, with 15 bases in the middle. The DNA of the CDR3 is TGTGCCAGCAGTCTCAGGTATCTATCGTCCTACGAGCAGTACTTC. It specifies CASSLRYLSSYEQYF.

The chain combines TRBV4-2 with TRBJ2-1, with a weak D call TRBD2 (6 bases). Looked up from germline, CDR1 is LGHNA and CDR2 is YNFKEQ. The CDR3 contains 17 residues. V was shortened by 4 bases and J by 8 bases, with 24 bases between the two germline ends. CDR3 amino acids: CASSRDWGDNPVDEQFF. Here the CDR3 DNA reads TGTGCCAGCAGCCGAGACTGGGGGGATAACCCAGTGGATGAGCAGTTCTTC.

As DNA, the CDR3 is TGTGCCAGCACCCAGGGACTAGCGGGGTACAATGAGCAGTTCTTC. Its protein is CASTQGLAGYNEQFF. This chain uses TRBV6-6 with TRBJ2-1, with 13 bases fitting TRBD2. The V segment lost 7 bases and the J segment 4 bases; nucleotides outside the gene matches: 4. This CDR3 is 15 amino acids long. Germline-derived CDR1 and CDR2 are MNHNY and SVGAGI (reference sequence).

The rearrangement joins TRBV6-5 to TRBJ2-1, with D maybe TRBD2 (5 bases). V lost 3 bases to trimming and J lost 9 bases, with 15 bases between them. The CDR3 consists of 14 residues. Germline V gives CDR1 MNHEY, CDR2 SVGAGI. The CDR3 nucleotides are TGTGCCAGCAGTTATTCATGGGGAGCGACTGAGCAGTTCTTC. The encoded protein is CASSYSWGATEQFF.

The genes are TRBV6-5 and TRBJ2-7, with a tentative D call TRBD1 (6 bases). V lost 5 bases and J lost 5, with 10 bases in between. The CDR3 consists of 12 residues. The germline V gene encodes CDR1 MNHEY and CDR2 SVGAGI. In nucleotides, the CDR3 is TGTGCCAGCAGTCCTCAGGGGAACGAGCAGTACTTC. It translates to CASSPQGNEQYF.

J is TRBJ1-4 and V is TRBV2; the D is unclear. The germline V gene encodes CDR1 SNHLY and CDR2 FYNNEI. V gave up 4 bases and J gave up 6 bases, with 12 bases separating them. The CDR3 sequence is 14 residues long. CDR3 nucleotides: TGTGCCAGCAGTGTCCACTACTCGGATGAAAAACTGTTTTTT. Encoded protein: CASSVHYSDEKLFF.

The rearrangement joins TRBV6-5 to TRBJ2-7, with D possibly matching TRBD1 (5 bases). The CDR3 extends over 14 amino acids. The germline V gene has CDR1 MNHEY and CDR2 SVGAGI. V lost 6 bases and J lost 4, with 16 bases in between. CDR3 sequence: CASSPPQGRYEQYF. As DNA, the CDR3 is TGTGCCAGCAGCCCCCCGCAGGGAAGATACGAGCAGTACTTC.

This chain connects TRBV2 to TRBJ2-3; unclear D gene. V lost 4 bases to trimming and J lost 0 bases, with 11 bases between them. The germline CDR1 and CDR2 sequences are SNHLY and FYNNEI. The CDR3 totals 15 residues. The CDR3 region has the DNA TGTGCCAGCAGTGGACGGACCGACAGCACAGATACGCAGTATTTT. Encoded protein: CASSGRTDSTDTQYF.

This clone has just one count. V usage is TRBV10-3 and J usage is TRBJ2-7; D ambiguous. The CDR3 totals 12 residues. V gave up 6 bases and J gave up 2 bases, with 8 bases separating them. Looked up from germline, CDR1 is ENHRY and CDR2 is SYGVKD. This CDR3 is CAIRKGTYEQYF. The CDR3 DNA sequence: TGTGCCATCAGGAAGGGAACCTACGAGCAGTACTTC.

This clone was counted a few times. This sequence joins TRBV30 and TRBJ1-4, with 7 nucleotides matching TRBD1. There are 14 residues in the CDR3. Per the germline V gene, CDR1 is GTSNPN and CDR2 is SVGIG (reference sequence). Losses at the gene ends were 0 bases for V and 8 bases for J; bases not matched to a gene: 6. CDR3 bases: TGTGCCTGGAGTGTAAAGGGGGCAGGGGAAAAACTGTTTTTT. The encoded protein is CAWSVKGAGEKLFF.

The CDR3 protein is CASSQDKLYEQYF. The CDR3 DNA follows: TGTGCCAGCAGCCAAGATAAGCTCTACGAGCAGTACTTC. The chain recombines TRBV4-2 with TRBJ2-7; no firm D call. V lost 0 bases to trimming and J lost 3 bases, with 6 bases between them. This CDR3 has 13 amino acids. Per germline, CDR1 LGHNA and CDR2 YNFKEQ.